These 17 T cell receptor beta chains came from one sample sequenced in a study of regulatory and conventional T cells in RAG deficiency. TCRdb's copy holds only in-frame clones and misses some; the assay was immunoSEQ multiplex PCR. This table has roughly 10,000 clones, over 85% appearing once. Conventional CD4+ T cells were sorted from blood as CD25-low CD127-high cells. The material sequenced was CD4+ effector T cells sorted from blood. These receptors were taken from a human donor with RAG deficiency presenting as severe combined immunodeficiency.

CDR3 bases: TGTGCCAGCTCACCGGGACCTGGGCACACAGATACGCAGTATTTT. Its translation: CASSPGPGHTDTQYF. The rearrangement joins TRBV18 to TRBJ2-3; TRBD1 or TRBD2 may be the D gene (5 bases each). The germline V and J ends were trimmed by 3 bases and 2 bases, with 12 bases remaining between them. CDR1 and CDR2 from the germline V gene are KGHSH and LQKENI. This CDR3 comprises 15 residues.

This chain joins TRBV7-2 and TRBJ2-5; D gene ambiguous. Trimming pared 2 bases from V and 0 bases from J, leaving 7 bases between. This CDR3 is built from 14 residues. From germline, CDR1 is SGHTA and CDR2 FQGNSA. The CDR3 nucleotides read TGTGCCAGCAGCTTAAGGGCTTACCAAGAGACCCAGTACTTC. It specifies CASSLRAYQETQYF.

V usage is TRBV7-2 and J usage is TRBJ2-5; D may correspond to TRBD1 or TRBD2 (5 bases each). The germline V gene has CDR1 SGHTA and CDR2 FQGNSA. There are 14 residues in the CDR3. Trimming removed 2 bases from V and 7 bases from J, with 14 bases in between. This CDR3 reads CASSLSGLRGTQYF. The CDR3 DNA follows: TGTGCCAGCAGCTTAAGCGGCCTTAGGGGGACCCAGTACTTC.

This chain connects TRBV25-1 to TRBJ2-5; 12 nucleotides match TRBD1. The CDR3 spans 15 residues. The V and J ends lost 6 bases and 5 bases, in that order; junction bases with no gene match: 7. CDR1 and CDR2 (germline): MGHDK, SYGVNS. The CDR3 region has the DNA TGTGCCAGCAGGCCCGGGACAGGGGGCGCGGAGACCCAGTACTTC. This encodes CASRPGTGGAETQYF.

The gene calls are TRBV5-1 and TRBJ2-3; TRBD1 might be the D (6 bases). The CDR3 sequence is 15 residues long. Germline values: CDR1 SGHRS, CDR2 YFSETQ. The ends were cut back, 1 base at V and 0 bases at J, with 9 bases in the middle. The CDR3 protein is CASSLQGLSTDTQYF. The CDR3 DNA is TGCGCCAGCAGCTTGCAGGGGCTTAGCACAGATACGCAGTATTTT.

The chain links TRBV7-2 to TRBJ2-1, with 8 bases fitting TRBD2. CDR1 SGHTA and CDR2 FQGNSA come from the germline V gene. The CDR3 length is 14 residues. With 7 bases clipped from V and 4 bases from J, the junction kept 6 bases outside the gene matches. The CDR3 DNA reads TGTGCCAGCACCCTAGCGGGTCCTTACAATGAGCAGTTCTTC. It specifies CASTLAGPYNEQFF.

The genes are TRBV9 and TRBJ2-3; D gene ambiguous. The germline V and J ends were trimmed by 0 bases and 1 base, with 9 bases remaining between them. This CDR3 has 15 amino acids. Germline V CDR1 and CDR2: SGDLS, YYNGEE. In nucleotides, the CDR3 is TGTGCCAGCAGCGTAGTCGTGGTAGGCACAGATACGCAGTATTTT. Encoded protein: CASSVVVVGTDTQYF.

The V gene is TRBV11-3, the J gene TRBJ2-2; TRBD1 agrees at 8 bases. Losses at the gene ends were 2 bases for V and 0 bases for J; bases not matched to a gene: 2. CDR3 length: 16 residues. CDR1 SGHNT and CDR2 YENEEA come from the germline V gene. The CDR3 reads CASSLWTGPNTGELFF. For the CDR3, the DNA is TGTGCCAGCAGCTTATGGACAGGGCCGAACACCGGGGAGCTGTTTTTT.

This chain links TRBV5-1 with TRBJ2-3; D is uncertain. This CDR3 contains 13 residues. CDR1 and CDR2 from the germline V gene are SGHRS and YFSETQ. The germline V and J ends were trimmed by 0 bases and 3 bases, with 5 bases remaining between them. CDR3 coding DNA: TGCGCCAGCAGCTTGGGGCGGACAGATACGCAGTATTTT. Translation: CASSLGRTDTQYF.

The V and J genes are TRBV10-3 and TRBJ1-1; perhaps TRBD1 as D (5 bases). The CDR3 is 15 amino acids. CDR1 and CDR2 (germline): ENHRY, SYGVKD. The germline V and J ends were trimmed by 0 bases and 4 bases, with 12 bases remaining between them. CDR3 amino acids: CAISESTQGFTEAFF. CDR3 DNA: TGTGCCATCAGTGAGTCGACGCAGGGATTCACTGAAGCTTTCTTT.

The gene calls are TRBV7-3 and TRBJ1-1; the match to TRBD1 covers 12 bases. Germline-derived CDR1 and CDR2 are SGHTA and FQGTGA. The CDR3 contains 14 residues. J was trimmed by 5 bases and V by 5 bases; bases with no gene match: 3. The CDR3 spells CASSRDRGRTEAFF. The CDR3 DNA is TGTGCCAGCAGCCGGGACAGGGGGCGTACTGAAGCTTTCTTT.

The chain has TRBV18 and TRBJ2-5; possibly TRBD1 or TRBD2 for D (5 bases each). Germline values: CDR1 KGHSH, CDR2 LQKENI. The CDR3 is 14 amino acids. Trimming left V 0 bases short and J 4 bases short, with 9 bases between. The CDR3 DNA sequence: TGTGCCAGCTCACCACCCTCGGGACGAGAGACCCAGTACTTC. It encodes CASSPPSGRETQYF. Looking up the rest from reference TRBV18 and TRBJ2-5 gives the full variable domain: NAGVMQNPRHLVRRRGQEARLRCSPMKGHSHVYWYRQLPEEGLKFMVYLQKENIIDESGMPKERFSAEFPKEGPSILRIQQVVRGDSAAYFCASSPPSGRETQYFGPGTRLLVL.

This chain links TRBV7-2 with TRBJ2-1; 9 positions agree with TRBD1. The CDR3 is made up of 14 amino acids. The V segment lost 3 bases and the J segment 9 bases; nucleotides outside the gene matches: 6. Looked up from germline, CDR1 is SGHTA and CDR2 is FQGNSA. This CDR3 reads CASSFGTGSPEQFF. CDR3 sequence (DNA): TGTGCCAGCAGCTTCGGGACAGGGTCCCCTGAGCAGTTCTTC.

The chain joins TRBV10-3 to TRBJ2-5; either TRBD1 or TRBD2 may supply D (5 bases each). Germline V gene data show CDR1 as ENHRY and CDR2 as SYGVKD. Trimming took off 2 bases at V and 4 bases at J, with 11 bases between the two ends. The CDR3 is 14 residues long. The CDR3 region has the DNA TGTGCCATCAGTGAGAGGTCAGGGAGAGAGACCCAGTACTTC. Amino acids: CAISERSGRETQYF.

The CDR3 nucleotides read TGTGCCAGCTCACCGACAGGGCGGGGGGTTGATGAGCAGTTCTTC. Protein product: CASSPTGRGVDEQFF. The chain employs TRBV18 and TRBJ2-1; possibly TRBD2 for D (8 bases). The V end was cut by 3 bases, the J end by 8 bases, with 17 bases between. Germline V CDR1 and CDR2: KGHSH, LQKENI. The CDR3 is 15 amino acids.

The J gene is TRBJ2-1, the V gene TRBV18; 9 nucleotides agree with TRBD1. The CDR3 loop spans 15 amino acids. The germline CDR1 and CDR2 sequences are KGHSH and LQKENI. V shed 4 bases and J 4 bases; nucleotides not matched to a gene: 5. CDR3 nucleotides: TGTGCCAGCTCACAGGGGACAGGGTCGTACAATGAGCAGTTCTTC. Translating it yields CASSQGTGSYNEQFF.

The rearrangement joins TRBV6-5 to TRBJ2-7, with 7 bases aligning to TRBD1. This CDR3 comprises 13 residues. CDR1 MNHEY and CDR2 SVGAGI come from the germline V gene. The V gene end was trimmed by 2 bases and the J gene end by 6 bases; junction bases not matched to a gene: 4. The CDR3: CASSYLWTGEQYF. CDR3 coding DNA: TGTGCCAGCAGTTACCTTTGGACAGGCGAGCAGTACTTC.